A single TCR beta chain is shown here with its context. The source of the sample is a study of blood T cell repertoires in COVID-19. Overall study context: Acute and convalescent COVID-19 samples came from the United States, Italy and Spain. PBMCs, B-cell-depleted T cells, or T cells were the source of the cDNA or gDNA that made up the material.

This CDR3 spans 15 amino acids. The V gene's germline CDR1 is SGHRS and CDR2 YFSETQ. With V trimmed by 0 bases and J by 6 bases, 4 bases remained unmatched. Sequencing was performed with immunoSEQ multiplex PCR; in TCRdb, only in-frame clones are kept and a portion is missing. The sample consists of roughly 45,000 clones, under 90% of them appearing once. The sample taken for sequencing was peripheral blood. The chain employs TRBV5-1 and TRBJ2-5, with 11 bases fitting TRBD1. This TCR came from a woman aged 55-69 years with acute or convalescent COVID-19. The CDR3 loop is CASSLVGTGGQTQYF. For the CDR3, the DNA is TGCGCCAGCAGCTTGGTTGGGACAGGGGGTCAGACCCAGTACTTC.